Sequencing of this TCR beta chain was carried out in a study of cytotoxic CD8 clonotypes in ibrutinib-treated CLL (dated by TCRdb to about 2021). With respect to the entire study: The cohort included roughly 15 treatment-naive and approximately twelve relapsed/refractory patients; around 17 were IGHV unmutated. Responses were partial in 24 patients and complete in 2; after median around 68 months follow-up, some 15 stayed in remission and roughly twelve progressed. The response samples were drawn at a median of approximately 12 months into treatment, with a range of roughly 6 to 36 months. Samples averaged about 260,000 productive templates and 90,000 to 95,000 productive rearrangements. Longitudinal samples were obtainable from about 30% of the roughly 90 participants in the trial. Cryopreserved peripheral blood mononuclear cells were collected at three points: before therapy, at response, and at either sustained remission or disease progression. All remission and progressive disease samples were collected while patients were still receiving ibrutinib.

Study-level results and caveats: Public clonotypes were rare and either contracted or stayed stable during treatment, and the rise in clonality at ibrutinib response reflected the expansion of private clonotypes. Baseline clonality was found to be higher than that of age-matched healthy donors and was strongly correlated with circulating CD8+ T-cell counts. At ibrutinib response clonality went up, during sustained remission it held steady, and at progression it dropped back toward baseline. Sampling times were not matched between patients in sustained remission and patients whose disease was progressing, and lymph node repertoires were not examined.

The goal of deep resolution MiSeq sequencing was a depth between 1 in 1 million and 1 in 200,000 T cells, and coverage averaged 10x per clonotype. TCR beta libraries were generated with the immunoSEQ hsTCRB Kit. The paper's processing steps were these. ImmunoSEQ Data Assistant and ImmunoSEQ Analyzer were used for data analysis, and V, D and J genes were assigned according to IMGT definitions. Clonality, which ranges from 0 to 1, was calculated as one minus the normalized Shannon entropy of productive rearrangement frequencies. Only overrepresented clonotypes making up at least 0.05% of each patient's repertoire were included in the public clonotype analysis. Around 14 repertoires from age-matched healthy donors, obtained from immuneACCESS, served as clonality controls. TCRdb limited this immuneACCESS table to in-frame rearrangements with V and J called. A share of clones is missing; checked studies link under half to unresolved V genes, and the rest is unexplained. That table furnishes V, J and clone size, whereas the DNA furnished D and trimming. Within this sample are about 140,000 clones, with approximately 90% of them counted one time only. The biggest ten clones account for 10% to 13% of the sample.

This clone was detected only a few times. The clone's antigen remains unknown. No base quality information exists; no much larger clone differs at one position. CDR1 and CDR2 are drawn from the germline V gene (reference sequence): LNHDA, SQIVND. V is shortened by 4 bases, J by 0 bases, and the region joining them spans 12 bases. The CDR3 covers 15 residues, taking in both the cysteine and the phenylalanine. The only DNA kept is the CDR3, 45 bases in frame from the first base. What this sample's time point label stands for: about 11 months on ibrutinib. For TCR beta library preparation, about 2 micrograms of genomic DNA were extracted from the cryopreserved PBMCs. Longitudinal blood samples from CLL patients on ibrutinib monotherapy underwent high-throughput TCR beta sequencing. The patients took part in an open-label, single-center phase 2 trial of ibrutinib monotherapy.

The sample in question was PBMCs, obtained after 12 months of ibrutinib treatment. The chain is assembled from TRBV19 and TRBJ1-1; tentative D gene TRBD1, with 6 bases matching. This receptor was identified in a human donor with chronic lymphocytic leukemia. The CDR3 here reads CASSTEDSMNTEAFF. Here is the DNA: TGTGCCAGTAGTACTGAGGACAGCATGAACACTGAAGCTTTCTTT.